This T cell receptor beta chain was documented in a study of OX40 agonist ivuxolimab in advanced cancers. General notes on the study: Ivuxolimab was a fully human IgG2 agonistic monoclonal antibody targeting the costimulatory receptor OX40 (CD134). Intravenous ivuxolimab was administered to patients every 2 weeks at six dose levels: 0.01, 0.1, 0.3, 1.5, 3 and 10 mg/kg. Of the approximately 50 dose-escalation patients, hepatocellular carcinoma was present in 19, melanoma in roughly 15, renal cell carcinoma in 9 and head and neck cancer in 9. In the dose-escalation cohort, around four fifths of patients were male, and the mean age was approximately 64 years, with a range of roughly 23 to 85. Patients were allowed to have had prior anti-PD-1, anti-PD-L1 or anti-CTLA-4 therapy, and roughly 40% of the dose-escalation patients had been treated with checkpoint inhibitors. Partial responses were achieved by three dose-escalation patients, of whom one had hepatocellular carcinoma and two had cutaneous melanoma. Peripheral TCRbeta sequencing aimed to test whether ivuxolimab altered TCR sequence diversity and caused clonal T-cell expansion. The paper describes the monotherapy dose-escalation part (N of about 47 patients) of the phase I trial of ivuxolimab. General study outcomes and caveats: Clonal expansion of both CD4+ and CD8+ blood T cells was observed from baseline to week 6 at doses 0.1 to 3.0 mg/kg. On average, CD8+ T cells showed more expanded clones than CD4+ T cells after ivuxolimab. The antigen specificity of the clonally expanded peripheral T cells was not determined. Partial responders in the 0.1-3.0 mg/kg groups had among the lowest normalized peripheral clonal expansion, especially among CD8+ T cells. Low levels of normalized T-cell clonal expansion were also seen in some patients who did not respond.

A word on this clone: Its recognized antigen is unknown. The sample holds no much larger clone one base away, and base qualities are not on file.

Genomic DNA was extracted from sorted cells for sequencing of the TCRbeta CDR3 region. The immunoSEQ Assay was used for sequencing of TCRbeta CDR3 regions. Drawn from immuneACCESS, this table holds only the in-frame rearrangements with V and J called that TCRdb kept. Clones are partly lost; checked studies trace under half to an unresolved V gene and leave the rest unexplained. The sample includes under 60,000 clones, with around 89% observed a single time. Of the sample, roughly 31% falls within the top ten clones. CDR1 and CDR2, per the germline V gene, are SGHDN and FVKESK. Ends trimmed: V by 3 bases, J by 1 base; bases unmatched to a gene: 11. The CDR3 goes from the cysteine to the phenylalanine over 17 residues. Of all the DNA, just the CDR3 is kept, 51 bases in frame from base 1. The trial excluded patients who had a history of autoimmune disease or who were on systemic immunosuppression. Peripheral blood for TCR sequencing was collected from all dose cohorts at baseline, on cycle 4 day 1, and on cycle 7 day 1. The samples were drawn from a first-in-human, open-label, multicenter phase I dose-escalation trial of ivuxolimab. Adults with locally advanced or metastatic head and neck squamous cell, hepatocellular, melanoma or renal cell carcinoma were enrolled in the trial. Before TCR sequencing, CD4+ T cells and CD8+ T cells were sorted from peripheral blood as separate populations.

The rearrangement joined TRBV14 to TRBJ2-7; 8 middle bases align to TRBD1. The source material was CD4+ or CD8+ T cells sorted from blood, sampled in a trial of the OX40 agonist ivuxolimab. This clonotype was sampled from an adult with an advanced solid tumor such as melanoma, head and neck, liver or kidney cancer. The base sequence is TGTGCCAGCAGCCACTCCCCCTTGACAGGGGTGTCCTACGAGCAGTACTTC. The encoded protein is CASSHSPLTGVSYEQYF.